These 14 T cell receptor beta chains originate from one sample sequenced in a study of OX40 agonist ivuxolimab in advanced cancers. Assay used: immunoSEQ multiplex PCR; TCRdb lists only in-frame clones, some missing. The sample holds approximately 39,000 clones, roughly three quarters seen once. The material was CD4+ or CD8+ T cells sorted from blood, obtained in a trial of the OX40 agonist ivuxolimab. Receptors originate from an adult with an advanced solid tumor such as melanoma, head and neck, liver or kidney cancer.

The chain is built from TRBV19 and TRBJ1-1; tentative D call: TRBD1 (5 bases). Trimming cost V 3 bases and J 8 bases, with 16 bases left between them. This CDR3 is 14 amino acids long. CDR1 is LNHDA, CDR2 SQIVND, per germline (reference sequence). The CDR3 region has the DNA TGTGCCAGTAGTATTAAGGGACTTTTTGCCGAAGCTTTCTTT. Amino acid sequence: CASSIKGLFAEAFF.

This chain uses TRBV15 with TRBJ1-2; tentative D call: TRBD1 (5 bases). V shed 3 bases and J shed 8 bases, with 13 bases lying between them. CDR1 is LNHNV, CDR2 YYDKDF, per germline (reference sequence). The CDR3 loop spans 13 amino acids. The CDR3 loop is CATSREGLGGYTF. In DNA, the CDR3 is TGTGCCACCAGCAGGGAGGGACTGGGCGGCTACACCTTC.

This clone was picked up a small number of times. This chain uses TRBV21-1 with TRBJ2-7; TRBD2 is the table's D call and was not checked against the DNA. TRBV21-1 is a pseudogene locus. The CDR3 covers 19 residues. DNA of the CDR3: TGTGCCAGCAGCTCCCGGGTTTGGACTAGCGGGGGCCATCACTACGAGCAGTACTTC. It yields the protein CASSSRVWTSGGHHYEQYF.

The V call is TRBV19, the J call TRBJ1-2; D ambiguous. Trimming took 3 bases from V and 8 from J, leaving 13 bases between them. CDR1 and CDR2 from the germline V gene are LNHDA and SQIVND (reference sequence). This CDR3 region has 13 residues. The CDR3 sequence is CASSIGLLRGYTF. DNA of the CDR3: TGTGCCAGTAGTATCGGGCTATTGCGGGGCTACACCTTC.

V gene TRBV15 combines with J gene TRBJ2-3; either TRBD1 or TRBD2 may supply D (5 bases each). The CDR3 totals 14 residues. Trimming stripped 1 base from V and 1 base from J, with 6 bases between. CDR1 and CDR2 (germline): LNHNV, YYDKDF (reference sequence). DNA of the CDR3: TGTGCCACCAGCAGAGTGGGGGGCACAGATACGCAGTATTTT. Translating gives CATSRVGGTDTQYF. Variable domain in full (rest from reference TRBV15 and TRBJ2-3): DAMVIQNPRYQVTQFGKPVTLSCSQTLNHNVMYWYQQKSSQAPKLLFHYYDKDFNNEADTPDNFQSRRPNTSFCFLDIRSPGLGDTAMYLCATSRVGGTDTQYFGPGTRLTVL.

This clone was detected only once. The J gene is TRBJ2-3, the V gene TRBV25-1; TRBD1 might be the D (5 bases). The ends were cut back, 7 bases at V and 1 base at J, with 9 bases in the middle. CDR1 MGHDK and CDR2 SYGVNS come from the germline V gene. The CDR3 is 13 amino acids. CDR3 nucleotide sequence: TGTGCCAGCAACCAGGGCGGCACAGATACGCAGTATTTT. It translates to CASNQGGTDTQYF. Complete variable domain (other parts from reference TRBV25-1 and TRBJ2-3): EADIYQTPRYLVIGTGKKITLECSQTMGHDKMYWYQQDPGMELHLIHYSYGVNSTEKGDLSSESTVSRIRTEHFPLTLESARPSHTSQYLCASNQGGTDTQYFGPGTRLTVL.

The sample holds one count of this clone. The chain employs TRBV10-3 and TRBJ1-5; perhaps TRBD1 as D (5 bases). Germline assignment: CDR1 ENHRY and CDR2 SYGVKD. Trimming pared 3 bases from V and 16 bases from J, leaving 13 bases between. The CDR3 loop spans 11 amino acids. CDR3 protein: CAISDSGALHF. The CDR3 region has the DNA TGTGCCATCAGTGACTCCGGGGCCTTACATTTT.

V usage is TRBV5-1 and J usage is TRBJ2-2; the D is unclear. With 1 base removed from V and 3 bases from J, the gap between germline ends came to 10 bases. Germline V gene lookup returns CDR1 SGHRS and CDR2 YFSETQ. CDR3 length: 15 amino acids. DNA for the CDR3: TGCGCCAGCAGCTTGAAAGTTAGTGACACCGGGGAGCTGTTTTTT. Encoded protein: CASSLKVSDTGELFF. Full variable domain (outside the CDR3, taken from reference TRBV5-1 and TRBJ2-2): KAGVTQTPRYLIKTRGQQVTLSCSPISGHRSVSWYQQTPGQGLQFLFEYFSETQRNKGNFPGRFSGRQFSNSRSEMNVSTLELGDSALYLCASSLKVSDTGELFFGEGSRLTVL.

V usage is TRBV7-9 and J usage is TRBJ1-2; D is perhaps TRBD1 (5 bases). Trimming took off 0 bases at V and 6 bases at J, with 14 bases between the two ends. The CDR3 contains 15 residues. From germline, CDR1 is SEHNR and CDR2 FQNEAQ (reference sequence). The CDR3 coding sequence is TGTGCCAGCAGCTTAGCTTCCAGGGACGGGGATGGCTACACCTTC. Its translation is CASSLASRDGDGYTF.

The genes are TRBV10-1 and TRBJ1-2; TRBD1 matches 7 bases. This CDR3 is 13 amino acids long. CDR1 is WNHNN and CDR2 is SYGVQD in the germline V gene (reference sequence). V gave up 6 bases and J gave up 2 bases; unmatched junction bases: 3. In nucleotides, the CDR3 is TGCGCCAGCAGCCCGGGACAGAACTATGGCTACACCTTC. It specifies CASSPGQNYGYTF.

This clone was picked up one time. The chain has TRBV15 and TRBJ2-5; perhaps TRBD2 as D (7 bases). Germline CDR1 LNHNV, CDR2 YYDKDF (reference sequence). This CDR3 spans 15 amino acids. Trimming shortened V by 5 bases and J by 5 bases, and 18 bases separated the two germline ends. CDR3 residues: CATSSRRGGEETQYF. The DNA for the CDR3 is TGTGCCACCAGCTCTAGAAGGGGGGGAGAGGAGACCCAGTACTTC.

V is TRBV9 and J is TRBJ2-2; 8 positions agree with TRBD2. The junction had 5 bases not matched to a gene; V was cut back by 4 bases and J by 0 bases. The CDR3 has 16 residues. CDR1 and CDR2 from the germline V gene are SGDLS and YYNGEE. The CDR3 protein is CASSPRGGANTGELFF. The CDR3 DNA follows: TGTGCCAGCAGCCCCCGGGGGGGGGCGAACACCGGGGAGCTGTTTTTT.

The chain joins TRBV30 to TRBJ2-2; TRBD1 matches 8 bases. V shed 3 bases, J shed 1 base, and the junction held 13 bases outside the gene matches. Per germline, CDR1 GTSNPN and CDR2 SVGIG (reference sequence). This CDR3 is built from 18 residues. CDR3 in DNA: TGTGCCTGGAGCGCCGCCAGGGCAGGGGGCTGGAACACCGGGGAGCTGTTTTTT. Amino acids: CAWSAARAGGWNTGELFF.

The chain is built from TRBV11-2 and TRBJ2-3, with unresolved D. There are 16 residues in the CDR3. The germline gives CDR1 SGHAT, CDR2 FQNNGV. V lost 3 bases and J 5 bases, leaving 18 bases between the germline ends. The CDR3 nucleotides are TGTGCCAGCAGCTTGAGACCTTTCACCGGTGGAGATACGCAGTATTTT. The encoded protein is CASSLRPFTGGDTQYF.